This T cell receptor beta chain came from a study of blood T cell repertoires in COVID-19. Whole-study context: Material from acute and convalescent COVID-19 was sourced from the United States, Italy and Spain.

Each recovered donor of Cohort 3 presented with two negative PCRs, clearance, or symptom resolution. Authors' data handling: Researchers report that nucleated cell counts were estimated from reference gene primer amplification. Measured with immunoSEQ multiplex PCR; TCRdb has only the in-frame clones, and not every one. V, J and clone size derive from that table, while D and trimming were established from the DNA sequence. The sample has 200,000 or so clones; roughly 84% are singletons. CDR1 is LGHNA and CDR2 is YNFKEQ in the germline V gene. This CDR3 is 16 amino acids long. V lost 3 bases and J 0 bases, leaving 12 bases between the germline ends.

This chain uses TRBV4-2 with TRBJ2-1; D possibly corresponds to TRBD2 (6 bases). The sequence was obtained from a middle-aged man who had recovered from COVID-19. The sample comprised PBMCs or T cells enriched from blood (not recorded which). CDR3 DNA: TGTGCCAGCAGCCAGTTCCGGGAGAGCTCCTACAATGAGCAGTTCTTC. The encoded protein is CASSQFRESSYNEQFF.